The present T cell receptor (beta chain) was sequenced within a study of cytomegalovirus exposure and HLA in healthy donors. PCR used 60 Vbeta primers and 13 Jbeta primers. The assay was immunoSEQ multiplex PCR, and TCRdb's table has in-frame clones only and misses some. The repertoire holds about 210,000 clones, with more than 75% as singletons. The CDR3 length is 15 residues. CDR1 MDHEN and CDR2 SYDVKM come from the germline V gene. The V end lost 3 bases, the J end lost 1 base, and 10 bases lay between the germline ends. Healthy bone marrow donors made up the donor group. Sequencing input: PBMCs. The chain uses TRBV28 and TRBJ1-3; D is undetermined. The TCR originated in a male donor in good health and CMV-seropositive. The CDR3 coding sequence is TGTGCCAGCAGTTTCCCCCCAGGATCTGGAAACACCATATATTTT. The encoded protein is CASSFPPGSGNTIYF.